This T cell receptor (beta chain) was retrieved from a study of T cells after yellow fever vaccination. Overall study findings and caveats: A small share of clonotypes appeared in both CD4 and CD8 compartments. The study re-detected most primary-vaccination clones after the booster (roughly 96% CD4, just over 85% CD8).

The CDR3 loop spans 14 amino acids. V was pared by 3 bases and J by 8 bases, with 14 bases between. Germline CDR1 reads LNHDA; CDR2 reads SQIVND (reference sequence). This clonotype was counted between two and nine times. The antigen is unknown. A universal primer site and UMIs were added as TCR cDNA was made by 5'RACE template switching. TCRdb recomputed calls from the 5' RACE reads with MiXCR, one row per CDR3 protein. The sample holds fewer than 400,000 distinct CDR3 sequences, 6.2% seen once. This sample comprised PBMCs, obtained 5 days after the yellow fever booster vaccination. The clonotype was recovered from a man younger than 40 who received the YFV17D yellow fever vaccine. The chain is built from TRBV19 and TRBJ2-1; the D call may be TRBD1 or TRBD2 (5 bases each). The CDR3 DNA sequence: TGTGCCAGTAGTATGGCGTGGGGGTATGATGAGCAGTTCTTC. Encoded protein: CASSMAWGYDEQFF.